The subject of this entry is one TCR beta chain. The antigen is undetermined. cDNA reverse transcribed from extracted RNA served as the sequencing template. Clones were read by immunoSEQ multiplex PCR, and TCRdb kept only the in-frame ones, dropping some. The sample carries 170,000 or so clones, 50% to 70% recorded once. The record originates from a study of CD8+ T cells in alopecia areata. For the study at large: The drug, oral tofacitinib, was given to treated patients at 5 to 10 mg twice daily.

It was from alopecia areata patients that lesional scalp punch biopsies and peripheral blood were collected. Points from the study as a whole: Scalp lesions, especially in alopecia totalis/universalis, had higher clonality than normal scalp.

Sample: CD4+ T cells sorted from blood, taken at week 0. The source of this sequence is a human donor with alopecia areata.

CDR3 amino acids: CASSQGSRTTTDTQYF. CDR3 sequence (DNA): TGTGCCAGCAGCCAAGGCTCCCGAACTACCACAGATACGCAGTATTTT. The rearrangement uses TRBV4-2 and TRBJ2-3; D is uncertain. Trimming took off 1 base at V and 2 bases at J, with 13 bases between the two ends. This CDR3 has 16 residues. Germline CDR1 reads LGHNA; CDR2 reads YNFKEQ.